The clone carrying this TCR beta chain was seen a handful of times. Its antigen remains unknown. This sample is part of a study of identical twins. Germline values: CDR1 MNHEY, CDR2 SVGAGI. This CDR3 contains 16 residues. V was pared by 2 bases and J by 0 bases, with 14 bases between. TCRdb processed the 5' RACE reads anew with MiXCR; each CDR3 protein has one entry. There are 280,000 or so distinct CDR3 sequences in the sample; more than 6.5% occur only once, and over 2% lies in the top ten. The study's findings and limits: Weaker excess twin sharing was observed in beta out-of-frame sequences. Out-of-frame sharing of TCR alpha in monozygotic twins was underestimated by models.

The sample also formed part of further work on yellow fever vaccine responses in identical twins.

Material: memory (CD45RO+) T cells sorted from blood. The TCR sequence derives from a woman under 30 in good health. The chain employs TRBV6-5 and TRBJ2-7; D is perhaps TRBD2 (6 bases). CDR3 residues: CASSYGGTRSSYEQYV. In nucleotides, the CDR3 is TGTGCCAGCAGTTACGGGGGGACGAGGAGCTCCTACGAGCAGTACGTC.